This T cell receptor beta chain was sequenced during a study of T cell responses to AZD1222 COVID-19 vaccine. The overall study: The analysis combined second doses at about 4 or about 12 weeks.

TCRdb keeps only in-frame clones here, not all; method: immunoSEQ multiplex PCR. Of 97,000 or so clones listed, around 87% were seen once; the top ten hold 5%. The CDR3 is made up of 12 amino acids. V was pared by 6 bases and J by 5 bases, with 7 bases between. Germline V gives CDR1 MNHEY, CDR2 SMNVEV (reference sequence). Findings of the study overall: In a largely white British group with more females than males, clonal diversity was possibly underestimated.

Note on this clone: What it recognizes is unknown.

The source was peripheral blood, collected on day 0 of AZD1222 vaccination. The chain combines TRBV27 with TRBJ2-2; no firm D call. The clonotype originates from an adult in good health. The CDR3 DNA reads TGTGCCAGCAGACAGCTGACCGGGGAGCTGTTTTTT. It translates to CASRQLTGELFF.